The rows below give T cell receptor beta chains drawn from one sample of a study of blood T cell repertoires in COVID-19. Sequencing was performed with immunoSEQ multiplex PCR; in TCRdb, only in-frame clones are kept and a portion is missing. The sample lists approximately 400,000 clones, about 80% occurring once. The sample was peripheral blood. The receptor source for this set is a human donor with acute or convalescent COVID-19. The donor label of this sample is uncertain. Each CDR3 is given with its conserved first and last residue. D genes are given only for firm matches. Some rows mark clone size as missing; the rest say once, few, many or name a class of expanded clone.

v_call	j_call	clone_size	d_call	cdr3_aa	cdr3_nt
TRBV24-1	TRBJ2-3	-	TRBD2	CATSGAGGLEDTQYF	TGTGCCACCAGTGGGGCGGGGGGGCTTGAAGATACGCAGTATTTT
TRBV7-2	TRBJ1-4	-	-	CASSRSGATNEKLFF	TGTGCCAGCAGCAGATCAGGGGCAACTAATGAAAAACTGTTTTTT
TRBV11-2	TRBJ1-2	-	-	CASSLDQGSYGYTF	TGTGCCAGCAGCTTAGACCAGGGAAGCTATGGCTACACCTTC
TRBV10-3	TRBJ2-7	-	TRBD2	CAISESGTSGRSEQYF	TGTGCCATCAGTGAGTCGGGGACTAGCGGGAGGAGCGAGCAGTACTTC
TRBV5-1	TRBJ2-7	-	TRBD1	CASKRDSTYEQYF	TGCGCCAGCAAACGGGACAGCACCTACGAGCAGTACTTC
TRBV2	TRBJ2-3	-	TRBD2	CASNLAGSTDTQYF	TGTGCCAGCAATCTAGCGGGGAGCACAGATACGCAGTATTTT
TRBV3-1/TRBV3-2	TRBJ1-6	-	-	CASSRWQVDSPLHF	TGTGCCAGCAGTCGTTGGCAGGTTGATTCACCCCTCCACTTT
TRBV6-1	TRBJ1-1	-	-	CASSEAGGEAIEAFF	TGTGCCAGCAGTGAAGCCGGGGGGGAAGCGATTGAAGCTTTCTTT
TRBV5-6	TRBJ1-4	-	TRBD1	CASSYQPGQGSEKLFF	TGTGCCAGCAGCTATCAACCGGGACAGGGAAGCGAAAAACTGTTTTTT
TRBV7-8	TRBJ1-5	-	-	CASSLQTGSNQPQHF	TGTGCCAGCAGCTTACAAACGGGAAGCAATCAGCCCCAGCATTTT
TRBV6-6	TRBJ1-3	once	TRBD1	CASSPQGAGNTIYF	TGTGCCAGCAGTCCACAGGGGGCAGGAAACACCATATATTTT
TRBV9	TRBJ2-7	-	-	CASSAGDLTYEQYF	TGTGCCAGCAGCGCAGGGGATTTGACCTACGAGCAGTACTTC
TRBV3-1/TRBV3-2	TRBJ1-2	-	-	CASHLTGSNYGYTF	TGTGCCAGCCATCTCACAGGTTCTAACTATGGCTACACCTTC
TRBV30	TRBJ2-7	once	TRBD1	CAWSRQGYEQYF	TGTGCCTGGAGTAGACAGGGCTACGAGCAGTACTTC
TRBV5-1	TRBJ2-1	-	-	CASSPGGSSYNEQFF	TGCGCCAGCAGCCCCGGGGGAAGCTCCTACAATGAGCAGTTCTTC
TRBV28	TRBJ2-2	-	-	CASSPEGAGNTGELFF	TGTGCCAGCAGCCCCGAGGGCGCGGGGAACACCGGGGAGCTGTTTTTT
TRBV19	TRBJ1-1	-	-	CASRSQVSSSEAFF	TGTGCCAGTAGATCACAGGTCTCTTCATCTGAAGCTTTCTTT
TRBV4-1	TRBJ1-5	-	TRBD1	CASSQDRRGQQPQHF	TGCGCCAGCAGCCAAGATAGGAGGGGACAGCAGCCCCAGCATTTT
TRBV7-2	TRBJ2-2	-	TRBD2	CASTSSGRGTGELFF	TGTGCCAGCACCAGTAGCGGGAGGGGCACCGGGGAGCTGTTTTTT
TRBV27	TRBJ2-3	-	-	CASSLSMRGTQYF	TGTGCCAGCAGTTTATCGATGAGAGGAACGCAGTATTTT
TRBV5-5	TRBJ2-3	-	TRBD1	CASSLQGLADTQYF	TGTGCCAGCAGCTTACAGGGGTTAGCAGATACGCAGTATTTT
TRBV7-8	TRBJ1-1	once	-	CASSQMGGWDTEAFF	TGTGCCAGCAGCCAAATGGGAGGGTGGGACACTGAAGCTTTCTTT
TRBV30	TRBJ1-5	-	-	CAWSGQTRNQPQHF	TGTGCCTGGTCCGGACAAACTCGCAATCAGCCCCAGCATTTT
TRBV29-1	TRBJ1-1	-	-	CSIQVLNTEAFF	TGCAGCATACAGGTTCTGAACACTGAAGCTTTCTTT
TRBV18	TRBJ2-2	-	-	CASSPSAGIFGELFF	TGTGCCAGCTCACCTTCGGCAGGGATATTCGGGGAGCTGTTTTTT
TRBV2	TRBJ1-5	-	TRBD1	CASRKGASNQPQHF	TGTGCCAGCAGGAAGGGGGCCAGCAATCAGCCCCAGCATTTT
TRBV2	TRBJ2-7	-	TRBD2	CASSDRTSGGNRYEQYF	TGTGCCAGCAGTGACCGGACTAGCGGGGGTAACAGGTACGAGCAGTACTTC
TRBV6-6	TRBJ1-5	-	-	CASSYSLTAANQPQHF	TGTGCCAGCAGTTACTCGCTGACAGCCGCCAATCAGCCCCAGCATTTT
TRBV3-1/TRBV3-2	TRBJ1-4	-	-	CASSQYGSATNEKLFF	TGTGCCAGCAGCCAATACGGCAGCGCAACTAATGAAAAACTGTTTTTT
TRBV29-1	TRBJ2-7	few	-	CSVVRGKDEQYF	TGCAGCGTTGTCCGGGGAAAGGACGAGCAGTACTTC
TRBV5-1	TRBJ2-5	-	-	CASSWAGGPHETQYF	TGCGCCAGCAGCTGGGCAGGGGGGCCCCACGAGACCCAGTACTTC
TRBV2	TRBJ2-7	-	-	CASKRFSYEQYF	TGTGCCAGCAAGCGGTTCTCCTACGAGCAGTACTTC
TRBV30	TRBJ1-1	-	-	CAWSGQMNTEAFF	TGTGCCTGGAGTGGACAGATGAACACTGAAGCTTTCTTT
TRBV27	TRBJ2-3	-	-	CASSRQGSTDTQYF	TGTGCCAGCAGTAGGCAGGGCAGCACAGATACGCAGTATTTT
TRBV5-1	TRBJ2-6	-	TRBD1	CASSLGTESSGANVLTF	TGCGCCAGCAGCTTAGGGACAGAGAGCTCTGGGGCCAACGTCCTGACTTTC
TRBV5-5	TRBJ1-6	few	-	CASSSLARVQYSPLHF	TGTGCCAGCAGCTCCCTGGCCCGTGTACAATATTCACCCCTCCACTTT